These 32 T cell receptor beta chains were all obtained from the same sample, sequenced in a study of blood T cells in healthy people across ages (dated by TCRdb to between 2015 and 2016). Libraries came from 5' RACE. The instrument given in TCRdb is Illumina HiSeq 2500. The second PCR ran for roughly 7 to 11 cycles and used a J-beta primer mix along with a sample-barcoded 5' primer. The public reads were run again by TCRdb, first through fastp at Q25 and then through MiXCR, and only productive beta chains were kept. Records with the same CDR3 protein are collapsed into one entry carrying the most frequent genes and DNA. Counted in this sample were 730,000 or so distinct CDR3 sequences; roughly two fifths of them appeared once. The top ten clones comprise 30% of the sample. Sequenced input: blood. These TCRs come from a man older than 75 in good health.

There are many counts of this clonotype. The chain employs TRBV12-3 or TRBV12-4 and TRBJ2-1; 8 nucleotides line up with TRBD2. The trim removed 6 bases at V and 12 bases at J, leaving 7 bases unmatched. The CDR3 is 12 amino acids. In DNA, the CDR3 is TGTGCCAGCAGCTTGAGACTAGCGTGGCAGTTCTTC. Translated: CASSLRLAWQFF.

This clonotype came up a few times. The chain links TRBV7-3 to TRBJ2-3; a possible D gene is TRBD2 (5 bases). CDR1 and CDR2 (germline): SGHTA, FQGTGA. The ends were cut back, 1 base at V and 4 bases at J, with 15 bases in the middle. The CDR3 is 16 amino acids. CDR3 protein: CASSLSPLAGADTQYF. The DNA for the CDR3 is TGTGCCAGCAGCTTAAGCCCCCTAGCTGGGGCAGATACGCAGTATTTT.

The rearrangement joins TRBV20-1 to TRBJ1-2, with a weak D call TRBD1 (6 bases). Germline V CDR1 and CDR2: DFQATT, SNEGSKA (reference sequence). V lost 0 bases and J 0 bases, leaving 11 bases between the germline ends. The CDR3 covers 15 residues. The CDR3 here is CSARDGRGPNYGYTF. The CDR3 region has the DNA TGCAGTGCTAGAGATGGCAGGGGCCCTAACTATGGCTACACCTTC.

The gene calls are TRBV6-2 or TRBV6-3 and TRBJ2-4, with D maybe TRBD1 (5 bases). The CDR3 length is 14 residues. CDR1 MNHEY and CDR2 SVGEGT come from the germline V gene. V lost 2 bases and J lost 5, with 10 bases in between. The CDR3 loop is CASSYEGAQNIQYF. CDR3 sequence (DNA): TGTGCCAGCAGTTACGAAGGGGCCCAAAACATTCAGTACTTC.

There are a few counts of this clonotype. The chain has TRBV10-3 and TRBJ2-5, with D possibly matching TRBD2 (5 bases). CDR1 and CDR2 from the germline V gene are ENHRY and SYGVKD. CDR3 size: 14 residues. Trimming shortened V by 8 bases and J by 2 bases, and 15 bases separated the two germline ends. As DNA, the CDR3 is TGTGCCATCCAAGGGAGCGGAGATCAAGAGACCCAGTACTTC. Translated, it gives CAIQGSGDQETQYF.

This clonotype was seen more than once but under ten times. V usage is TRBV27 and J usage is TRBJ2-7; the D gene is possibly TRBD2 (5 bases). The CDR3 runs to 15 residues. The V gene lost 5 bases and the J gene lost 1 base, with 15 bases spanning the gap. Germline lookup yields CDR1 MNHEY and CDR2 SMNVEV (reference sequence). The CDR3 here is CASSLTGKRSYEQYF. The CDR3 nucleotides are TGTGCCAGCAGTCTTACCGGGAAAAGGTCCTACGAGCAGTACTTC.

The rearrangement uses TRBV13 and TRBJ2-7; 11 bases are shared with TRBD2. The CDR3 runs 15 residues. The germline V gene has CDR1 PRHDT and CDR2 FYEKMQ (reference sequence). Trimming at V came to 5 bases and at J to 5 bases, leaving 8 bases not matched to a gene. CDR3 residues: CASSRSGGGRDEQYF. The CDR3 DNA is TGTGCCAGCAGCCGTAGCGGGGGGGGCCGTGACGAGCAGTACTTC.

The chain recombines TRBV5-1 with TRBJ2-3, with 7 bases identical to TRBD1. There are 15 residues in the CDR3. Per the germline V gene, CDR1 is SGHRS and CDR2 is YFSETQ. J was trimmed by 2 bases and V by 0 bases; bases with no gene match: 3. The CDR3 DNA reads as TGCGCCAGCAGCTTGGGGACAGGCTACACAGATACGCAGTATTTT. Its protein product is CASSLGTGYTDTQYF.

The V call is TRBV10-3, the J call TRBJ1-2; 7 positions match TRBD1. The CDR3 is 12 residues long. The V gene end was trimmed by 8 bases and the J gene end by 4 bases; junction bases not matched to a gene: 4. CDR1 is ENHRY, CDR2 SYGVKD, per germline. The CDR3 is CAIRDSIYGYTF. The CDR3, as DNA: TGTGCCATCCGGGACAGCATCTATGGCTACACCTTC.

The V and J genes are TRBV14 and TRBJ2-2; D is perhaps TRBD1 or TRBD2 (5 bases each). Trimming cost V 4 bases and J 13 bases, with 22 bases left between them. The CDR3 is 15 amino acids. CDR1 and CDR2 from the germline V gene are SGHDN and FVKESK. The CDR3, as DNA: TGTGCCAGCAGCCCTCCGGGACGGCCGACCGTCGGGCTGTTTTTT. As protein: CASSPPGRPTVGLFF.

This clonotype has a count of ten or more. The V gene is TRBV7-2, the J gene TRBJ2-7; D uncertain. The V end lost 5 bases, the J end lost 4 bases, and 9 bases lay between the germline ends. The CDR3 contains 12 residues. CDR1 and CDR2 (germline): SGHTA, FQGNSA. CDR3 sequence: CASSPSFYEQYF. CDR3 nucleotide sequence: TGTGCCAGCAGCCCCTCCTTTTACGAGCAGTACTTC. Full variable domain (missing parts from reference TRBV7-2 and TRBJ2-7): GAGVSQSPSNKVTEKGKDVELRCDPISGHTALYWYRQSLGQGLEFLIYFQGNSAPDKSGLPSDRFSAERTGGSVSTLTIQRTQQEDSAVYLCASSPSFYEQYFGPGTRLTVT.

CDR3 in amino acids: CATSRDSASGPPGFF. DNA for the CDR3: TGTGCCACCAGCAGAGATAGTGCTAGCGGACCTCCCGGGTTCTTC. The chain couples TRBV15 to TRBJ2-1, with 7 bases fitting TRBD2. This CDR3 spans 15 amino acids. Germline CDR1 reads LNHNV; CDR2 reads YYDKDF (reference sequence). The junction had 14 bases not matched to a gene; V was cut back by 0 bases and J by 15 bases.

This chain uses TRBV7-8 with TRBJ2-1; 7 positions agree with TRBD1. This CDR3 spans 13 amino acids. V was clipped by 1 base and J by 13 bases; unmatched bases: 7. Germline V gene data show CDR1 as SGHVS and CDR2 as FQNEAQ. The DNA for the CDR3 is TGTGCCAGCAGCTTAGACAGGGGCGAGACCCAGTTCTTC. Its protein product is CASSLDRGETQFF.

For this clonotype: With a much larger clone just one base away, this may be a read error. The chain has TRBV12-5 and TRBJ2-1; D tentatively fits TRBD1 or TRBD2 (5 bases each). V was trimmed by 3 bases and J by 6 bases, leaving 15 bases between them. CDR3 size: 15 residues. CDR1 and CDR2 from the germline V gene are LGHNT and FRNRAP. The CDR3 DNA reads as TGTGCTAGTGGTTTCCAAGGGGACGGTGTCAATGAGCAGTTCTTC. Encoded protein: CASGFQGDGVNEQFF. Complete variable domain (other parts from reference TRBV12-5 and TRBJ2-1): DARVTQTPRHKVTEMGQEVTMRCQPILGHNTVFWYRQTMMQGLELLAYFRNRAPLDDSGMPKDRFSAEMPDATLATLKIQPSEPRDSAVYFCASGFQGDGVNEQFFGPGTRLTVL.

This clonotype was counted only a few times. V gene TRBV25-1 combines with J gene TRBJ2-5, with D unresolved. Matching the DNA end better, TRBJ2-7 makes the J call doubtful. The length of the CDR3 is 16 residues. Per germline, CDR1 MGHDK and CDR2 SYGVNS. The CDR3 sequence is CASSEFSGLLDYEQYF. CDR3 DNA sequence: TGTGCCAGCAGTGAATTTTCCGGGCTACTTGACTACGAGCAGTACTTC.

The J gene is TRBJ2-3, the V gene TRBV6-6; 9 bases agree with TRBD1. CDR3 length: 15 amino acids. V shed 6 bases and J 1 base; nucleotides not matched to a gene: 5. From germline, CDR1 is MNHNY and CDR2 SVGAGI (reference sequence). The CDR3 coding sequence is TGTGCCAGCAGAAAACAGGGGGCAGGCACAGATACGCAGTATTTT. Amino acids: CASRKQGAGTDTQYF.

The rearrangement uses TRBV20-1 and TRBJ2-1; 12 bases fit TRBD2. V shed 3 bases, J shed 4 bases, and the junction held 10 bases outside the gene matches. This CDR3 comprises 17 residues. Germline assignment: CDR1 DFQATT and CDR2 SNEGSKA (reference sequence). Here the CDR3 DNA reads TGCAGTGCTAGGGGTCGTCTAGCGGGGGGGTGGTACAATGAGCAGTTCTTC. This codes for CSARGRLAGGWYNEQFF.

The rearrangement uses TRBV20-1 and TRBJ1-2; the match to TRBD1 covers 7 bases. This CDR3 is built from 17 residues. J lost 4 bases, V lost 3 bases, and 17 bases had no gene match. Per germline, CDR1 DFQATT and CDR2 SNEGSKA (reference sequence). This CDR3 is CSASPAGGVPGAYGYTF. The CDR3 bases are TGCAGTGCTAGTCCCGCAGGGGGGGTTCCAGGCGCCTATGGCTACACCTTC.

The J gene is TRBJ2-1, the V gene TRBV20-1, with D perhaps matching TRBD2 (5 bases). CDR3 length: 16 amino acids. Germline CDR1 and CDR2: DFQATT and SNEGSKA (reference sequence). The V end lost 3 bases, the J end lost 1 base, and 16 bases lay between the germline ends. CDR3 in amino acids: CSASSEGVGSYNEQFF. The CDR3 nucleotides read TGCAGTGCTAGTAGTGAGGGAGTAGGGTCCTACAATGAGCAGTTCTTC.

The J gene is TRBJ2-4, the V gene TRBV10-3, with D tentatively TRBD1 (6 bases). The CDR3 loop spans 15 amino acids. Deletions cut 0 bases from V and 13 bases from J, with 19 bases between. The V gene's germline CDR1 is ENHRY and CDR2 SYGVKD. CDR3: CAISESIPRGDEQYF. The CDR3 bases are TGTGCCATCAGTGAGTCGATTCCCAGGGGAGATGAGCAGTACTTC.

Concerning this clonotype: One end of the junction does not line up with germline, which may come from a read error. The J gene is TRBJ2-6, the V gene TRBV27; tentatively, D is TRBD1 (6 bases). The CDR3 has 13 amino acids. Germline lookup yields CDR1 MNHEY and CDR2 SMNVEV (reference sequence). The CDR3 bases are TGTGCCTGCAGGGGTATAGGGGCCAACGTCCTGACTTTC. This translates into CACRGIGANVLTF.

The V and J genes are TRBV18 and TRBJ1-4, with TRBD1 matching 9 bases. CDR3 length equals 16 residues. The junction had 8 bases not matched to a gene; V was cut back by 1 base and J by 8 bases. Germline V gene sequence: CDR1 KGHSH, CDR2 LQKENI. This CDR3 is CASSPQRDRAGEKLFF. CDR3 bases: TGTGCCAGCTCACCACAGCGGGACAGGGCTGGGGAAAAACTGTTTTTT.

The CDR3 sequence: CASSVDTVKTNVLTF. In DNA, the CDR3 is TGTGCCAGCAGCGTCGACACGGTTAAGACCAACGTCCTGACTTTC. J is TRBJ2-6 and V is TRBV3-1; D gene ambiguous. Deletions cut 5 bases from V and 8 bases from J, with 16 bases between. This CDR3 has 15 amino acids. Germline V lookup: CDR1 LGHDT, CDR2 YNNKEL (reference sequence).

This clonotype has more than one count but fewer than ten. V gene TRBV6-2 or TRBV6-3 combines with J gene TRBJ2-1; weak D call: TRBD2 (7 bases). This CDR3 spans 15 amino acids. Trimming removed 7 bases at V and 7 bases at J, with 20 bases between. Germline CDR1 and CDR2: MNHEY and SVGEGT. The CDR3 nucleotides are TGTGCCAGCACTCAAGGGGGGGGTCCTAGGAATGAGCAGTTCTTC. Its translation is CASTQGGGPRNEQFF.

This clonotype has only a few counts. The chain couples TRBV5-1 to TRBJ2-1, with 7 positions matching TRBD1. CDR1 is SGHRS and CDR2 is YFSETQ in the germline V gene. Unmatched junction bases numbered 4, after V lost 0 bases and J lost 4 bases. This CDR3 contains 15 residues. In nucleotides, the CDR3 is TGCGCCAGCAGCTTGGGCCCGACAGGGTACAATGAGCAGTTCTTC. Amino acids: CASSLGPTGYNEQFF. Based on the CDR3 plus reference TRBV5-1 and TRBJ2-1, the full variable domain is KAGVTQTPRYLIKTRGQQVTLSCSPISGHRSVSWYQQTPGQGLQFLFEYFSETQRNKGNFPGRFSGRQFSNSRSEMNVSTLELGDSALYLCASSLGPTGYNEQFFGPGTRLTVL.

The CDR3 bases are TGTGCCAGCAGTCCGGACGGACAAATTACGCAAGAGACCCAGTACTTC. Translation gives CASSPDGQITQETQYF. The V gene is TRBV12-3 or TRBV12-4, the J gene TRBJ2-5; possibly TRBD1 for D (5 bases). Trimming left V 5 bases short and J 2 bases short, with 18 bases between. This CDR3 has 16 amino acids.

This clonotype turned up a few times. The chain uses TRBV15 and TRBJ2-7; tentative D call: TRBD1 (5 bases). V gave up 0 bases and J gave up 3 bases, with 12 bases separating them. The CDR3 spans 15 residues. Germline V gene data show CDR1 as LNHNV and CDR2 as YYDKDF (reference sequence). CDR3 bases: TGTGCCACCAGCAGAGATAGGGGTAGGGTCTACGAGCAGTACTTC. This gives the protein CATSRDRGRVYEQYF.

The CDR3 region is CASSLITRGGYTF. The CDR3 bases are TGTGCCAGCAGCCTAATCACCAGAGGCGGCTACACCTTC. This rearrangement joins TRBV3-1 to TRBJ1-2; D uncertain. Germline CDR1 reads LGHDT; CDR2 reads YNNKEL (reference sequence). The V end lost 4 bases, the J end lost 8 bases, and 14 bases lay between the germline ends. The CDR3 consists of 13 residues.

The V gene is TRBV6-5, the J gene TRBJ2-5, with 8 nucleotides matching TRBD2. CDR3 length: 11 amino acids. With V trimmed by 6 bases and J by 11 bases, 5 bases remained unmatched. Germline-derived CDR1 and CDR2 are MNHEY and SVGAGI. The CDR3 protein is CASRTSEKQYF. In DNA form, the CDR3 reads TGTGCCAGCAGGACTAGCGAGAAGCAGTACTTC.

V usage is TRBV4-3 and J usage is TRBJ1-3; no reliable D call. This CDR3 is built from 16 residues. Germline V CDR1 and CDR2: LGHNA, YSLEER. Between the trimmed V and J ends, which lost 1 base and 7 bases, there was a span of 17 bases. CDR3 sequence reads: CASSQGRVEPGNTIYF. The CDR3 DNA sequence: TGCGCCAGCAGCCAAGGGAGGGTGGAACCCGGCAACACCATATATTTT.

This clonotype was counted only a few times. This rearrangement joins TRBV7-3 to TRBJ2-3, with TRBD2 as a possible D gene (7 bases). The V gene's germline CDR1 is SGHTA and CDR2 FQGTGA. V was cut by 7 bases and J by 2 bases, with 13 bases left in between. The CDR3 runs to 14 residues. The CDR3 DNA is TGTGCCAGCACCGGGGGGCTCGCCACAGATACGCAGTATTTT. Amino acid sequence: CASTGGLATDTQYF.

This clonotype was seen a few times. V is TRBV6-2 or TRBV6-3 and J is TRBJ2-3, with D unresolved. Germline CDR1 and CDR2: MNHEY and SVGEGT. V lost 5 bases and J lost 1, with 10 bases in between. The CDR3 loop spans 14 amino acids. CDR3 sequence: CASSPLHRTDTQYF. CDR3 in DNA: TGTGCCAGCAGTCCCCTACACCGCACAGATACGCAGTATTTT.